This T cell receptor beta chain was captured in a study of T cell responses to AZD1222 COVID-19 vaccine. Assay: immunoSEQ multiplex PCR; the TCRdb copy retains only in-frame clones and omits some. The top ten hold roughly 1.6% of the sample, which has about 170,000 clones, roughly 89% seen once. There are a few counts of this clone. Its antigen is as yet unknown. Whole-study results and caveats: Every sample of the repertoires postdated the peak T cell response. Targeting of unmutated variant regions was reportedly seen in nearly half of spike-specific TCRs. Females outnumbered males among donors, who were mostly white British; clonal diversity was possibly underestimated.

The V gene's germline CDR1 is SGHRS and CDR2 YFSETQ. The V end lost 0 bases, the J end lost 0 bases, and 13 bases lay between the germline ends. The CDR3 runs 17 residues. The clonotype comes from an adult in good health. V usage is TRBV5-1 and J usage is TRBJ1-3; no definite D call. Sequencing used peripheral blood, obtained on day 0 of AZD1222 vaccination. The chain's CDR3 is CASSLGPAVPSGNTIYF. The CDR3 DNA follows: TGCGCCAGCAGCTTGGGGCCGGCGGTCCCCTCTGGAAACACCATATATTTT.